The clone carrying this TCR beta chain was seen only a few times. Germline V gene sequence: CDR1 LNHDA, CDR2 SQIVND (reference sequence). The CDR3 is made up of 14 amino acids. Between the trimmed V and J ends, which lost 3 bases and 3 bases, there was a span of 11 bases. The TCR beta library used iRepertoire HTBI primers with Arm-PCR amplification of CDR3. TCRdb ran MiXCR on the multiplex PCR reads and lists one entry per CDR3 protein. The sample consists of about 220,000 distinct CDR3 sequences, around 20% of them appearing once. The time point is: newly diagnosed GD, antithyroid drugs for less than 3 months. Making the TCR library involved RNA that had been extracted from PBMCs. This record comes from a study of regulatory T cells in long-lasting Graves disease. The same data also contributed to another study, on T cells in Graves' hyperthyroidism and ophthalmopathy.

This chain links TRBV19 with TRBJ1-2, with D perhaps TRBD1 (6 bases). The TCR comes from a woman aged 25-40 years with Graves disease. The source was peripheral blood mononuclear cells (PBMCs), collected at new diagnosis, from a patient treated with antithyroid drugs. The CDR3 protein is CASSISGGHYGYTF. The CDR3 DNA follows: TGTGCCAGTAGTATTTCGGGGGGGCACTATGGCTACACCTTC.